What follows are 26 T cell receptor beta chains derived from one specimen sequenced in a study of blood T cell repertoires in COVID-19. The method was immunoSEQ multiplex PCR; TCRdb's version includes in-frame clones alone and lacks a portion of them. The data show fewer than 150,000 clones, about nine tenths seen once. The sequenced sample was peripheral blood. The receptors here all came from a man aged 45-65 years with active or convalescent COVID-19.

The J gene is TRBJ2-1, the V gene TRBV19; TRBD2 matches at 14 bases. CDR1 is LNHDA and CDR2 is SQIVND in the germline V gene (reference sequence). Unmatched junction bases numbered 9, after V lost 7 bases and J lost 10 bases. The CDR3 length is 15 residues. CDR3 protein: CASMGTSGRLEEQFF. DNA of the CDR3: TGTGCCAGTATGGGGACTAGCGGGAGACTTGAGGAGCAGTTCTTC.

The CDR3, as DNA: TGTGCCAGCAGCCAAGCAGGGGGAACAATTGAAAAACTGTTTTTT. It translates to CASSQAGGTIEKLFF. This chain links TRBV4-2 with TRBJ1-4, with 7 bases that match TRBD1. CDR1 and CDR2 from the germline V gene are LGHNA and YNFKEQ. The CDR3 sequence is 15 residues long. The ends lost 1 base at V and 7 bases at J; junction bases unmatched: 6.

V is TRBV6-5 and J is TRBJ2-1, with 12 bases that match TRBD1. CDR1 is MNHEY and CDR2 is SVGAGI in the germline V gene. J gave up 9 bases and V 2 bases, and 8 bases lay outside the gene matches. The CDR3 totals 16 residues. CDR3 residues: CASSYRDRGPVSEQFF. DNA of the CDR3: TGTGCCAGCAGTTACCGGGACAGGGGGCCGGTTAGTGAGCAGTTCTTC.

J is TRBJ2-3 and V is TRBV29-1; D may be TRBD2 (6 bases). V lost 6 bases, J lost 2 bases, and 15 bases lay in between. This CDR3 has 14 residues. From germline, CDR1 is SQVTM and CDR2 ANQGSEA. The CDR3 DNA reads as TGCAGCGTCGCCGGGAGCCGCACCACAGATACGCAGTATTTT. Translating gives CSVAGSRTTDTQYF.

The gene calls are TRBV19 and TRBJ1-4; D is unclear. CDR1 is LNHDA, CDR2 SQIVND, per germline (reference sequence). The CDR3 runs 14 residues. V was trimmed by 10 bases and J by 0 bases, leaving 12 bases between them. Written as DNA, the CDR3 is TGTGCCACCTCGGGGTATGCAACTAATGAAAAACTGTTTTTT. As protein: CATSGYATNEKLFF.

The CDR3 DNA reads TGTGCCAGCAGTGCCAGGGGGGTGAGGAGCACTGAAGCTTTCTTT. It encodes CASSARGVRSTEAFF. The chain links TRBV28 to TRBJ1-1; TRBD1 matches at 7 bases. J lost 4 bases, V lost 5 bases, and 10 bases had no gene match. The CDR3 runs to 15 residues. CDR1 is MDHEN, CDR2 SYDVKM, per germline.

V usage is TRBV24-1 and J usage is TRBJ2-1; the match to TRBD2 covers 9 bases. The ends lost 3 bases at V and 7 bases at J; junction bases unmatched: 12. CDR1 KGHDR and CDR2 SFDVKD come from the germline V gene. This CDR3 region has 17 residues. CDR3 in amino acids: CATSDGNGGRARNEQFF. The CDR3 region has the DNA TGTGCCACCAGTGATGGGAATGGCGGGAGGGCTCGGAATGAGCAGTTCTTC.

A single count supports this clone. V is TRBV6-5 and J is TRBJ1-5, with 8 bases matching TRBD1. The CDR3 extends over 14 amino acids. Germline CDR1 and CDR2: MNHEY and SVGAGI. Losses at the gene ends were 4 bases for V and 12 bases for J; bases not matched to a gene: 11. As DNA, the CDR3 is TGTGCCAGCAGTTGGTCAGGCGGGACAGGATTCCAGCATTTT. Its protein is CASSWSGGTGFQHF.

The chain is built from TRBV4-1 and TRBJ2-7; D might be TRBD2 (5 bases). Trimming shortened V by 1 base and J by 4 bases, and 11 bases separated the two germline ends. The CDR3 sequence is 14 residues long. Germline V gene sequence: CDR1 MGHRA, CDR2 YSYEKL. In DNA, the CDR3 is TGCGCCAGCAGCCAAGGGTCAGGAGGATACGAGCAGTACTTC. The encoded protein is CASSQGSGGYEQYF.

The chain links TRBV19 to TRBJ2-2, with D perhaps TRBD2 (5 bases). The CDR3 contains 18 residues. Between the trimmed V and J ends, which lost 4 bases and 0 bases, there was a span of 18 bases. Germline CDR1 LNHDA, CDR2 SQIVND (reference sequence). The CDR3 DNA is TGTGCCAGTAGTACCTGGCTAAGGGAGCGCCCGAACACCGGGGAGCTGTTTTTT. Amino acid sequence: CASSTWLRERPNTGELFF.

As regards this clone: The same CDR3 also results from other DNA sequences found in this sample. The chain's CDR3 is CASSLSASGNYEQYF. CDR3 nucleotide sequence: TGTGCCAGCAGTTTATCGGCTAGCGGGAATTACGAGCAGTACTTC. The chain links TRBV28 to TRBJ2-7; TRBD2 aligns across 9 bases. With 1 base clipped from V and 4 bases from J, the junction kept 5 bases outside the gene matches. CDR1 is MDHEN and CDR2 is SYDVKM in the germline V gene. CDR3 length: 15 amino acids.

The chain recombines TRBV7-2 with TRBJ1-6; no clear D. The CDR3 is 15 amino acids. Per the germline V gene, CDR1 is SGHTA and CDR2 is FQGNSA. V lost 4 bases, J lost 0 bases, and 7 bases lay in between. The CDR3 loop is CASSSRGSYNSPLHF. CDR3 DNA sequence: TGTGCCAGCAGCTCCCGGGGCTCCTATAATTCACCCCTCCACTTT.

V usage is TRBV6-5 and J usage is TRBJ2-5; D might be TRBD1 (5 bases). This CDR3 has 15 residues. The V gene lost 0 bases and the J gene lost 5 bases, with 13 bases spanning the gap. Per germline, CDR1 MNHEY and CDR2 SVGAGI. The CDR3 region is CASSYSNRAGETQYF. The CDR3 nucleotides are TGTGCCAGCAGTTACTCGAATAGGGCAGGGGAGACCCAGTACTTC.

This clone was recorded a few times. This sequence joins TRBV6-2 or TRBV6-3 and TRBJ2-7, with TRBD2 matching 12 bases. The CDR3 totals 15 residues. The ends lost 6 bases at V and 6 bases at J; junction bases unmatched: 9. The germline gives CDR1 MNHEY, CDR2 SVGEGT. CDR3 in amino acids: CASSDQTSGRTEQYF. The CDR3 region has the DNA TGTGCCAGCAGCGACCAGACTAGCGGGAGAACCGAGCAGTACTTC.

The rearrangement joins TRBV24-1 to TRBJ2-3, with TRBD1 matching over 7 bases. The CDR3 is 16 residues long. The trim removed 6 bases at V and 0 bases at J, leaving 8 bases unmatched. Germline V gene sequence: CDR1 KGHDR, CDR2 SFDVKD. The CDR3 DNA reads TGTGCCACCAGTCGACAGGGTACGGATAGCACAGATACGCAGTATTTT. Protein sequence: CATSRQGTDSTDTQYF.

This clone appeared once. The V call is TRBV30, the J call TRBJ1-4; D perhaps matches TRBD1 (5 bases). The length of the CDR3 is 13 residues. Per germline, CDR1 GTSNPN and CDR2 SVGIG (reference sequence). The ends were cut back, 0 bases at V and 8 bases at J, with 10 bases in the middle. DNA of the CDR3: TGTGCCTGGAGTGTAGGGGCGAAGGAAAAACTGTTTTTT. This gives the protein CAWSVGAKEKLFF.

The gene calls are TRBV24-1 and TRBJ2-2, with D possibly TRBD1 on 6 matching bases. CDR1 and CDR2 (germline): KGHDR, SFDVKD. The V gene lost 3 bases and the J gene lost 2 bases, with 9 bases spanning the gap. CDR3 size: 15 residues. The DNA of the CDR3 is TGTGCCACCAGTGATCGGGACATAAACACCGGGGAGCTGTTTTTT. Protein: CATSDRDINTGELFF.

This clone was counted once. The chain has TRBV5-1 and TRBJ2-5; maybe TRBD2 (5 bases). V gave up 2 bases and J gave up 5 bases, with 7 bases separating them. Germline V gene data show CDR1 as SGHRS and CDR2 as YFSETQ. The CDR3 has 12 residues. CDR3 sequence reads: CASSFRRETQYF. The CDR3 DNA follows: TGCGCCAGCAGCTTTAGGAGGGAGACCCAGTACTTC.

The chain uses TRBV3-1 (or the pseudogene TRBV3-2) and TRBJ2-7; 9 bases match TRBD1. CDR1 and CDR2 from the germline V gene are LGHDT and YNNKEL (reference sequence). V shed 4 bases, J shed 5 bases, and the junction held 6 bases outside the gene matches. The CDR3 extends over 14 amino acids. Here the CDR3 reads CASSPWDRDHEQYF. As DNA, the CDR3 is TGTGCCAGCAGCCCCTGGGACAGGGACCACGAGCAGTACTTC.

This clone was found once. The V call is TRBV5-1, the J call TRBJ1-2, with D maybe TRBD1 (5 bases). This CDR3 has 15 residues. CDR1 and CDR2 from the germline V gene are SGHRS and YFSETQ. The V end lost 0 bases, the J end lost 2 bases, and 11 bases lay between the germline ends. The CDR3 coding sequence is TGCGCCAGCAGCTTGGGATGGGGCTGGAACTATGGCTACACCTTC. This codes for CASSLGWGWNYGYTF.

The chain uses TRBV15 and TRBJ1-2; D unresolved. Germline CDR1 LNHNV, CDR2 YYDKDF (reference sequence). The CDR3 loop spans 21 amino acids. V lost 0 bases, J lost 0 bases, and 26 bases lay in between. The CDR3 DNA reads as TGTGCCACCAGCAGAGATTCACCCTCAAGAGGGCCAGTATCCTCTAACTATGGCTACACCTTC. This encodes CATSRDSPSRGPVSSNYGYTF.

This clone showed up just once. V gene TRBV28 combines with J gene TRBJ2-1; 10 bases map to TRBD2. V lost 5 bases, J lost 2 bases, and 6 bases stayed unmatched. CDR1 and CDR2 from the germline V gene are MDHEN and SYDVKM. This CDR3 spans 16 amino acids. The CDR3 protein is CASSPSGRGTYNEQFF. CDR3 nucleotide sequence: TGTGCCAGCAGTCCAAGCGGGAGGGGGACCTACAATGAGCAGTTCTTC.

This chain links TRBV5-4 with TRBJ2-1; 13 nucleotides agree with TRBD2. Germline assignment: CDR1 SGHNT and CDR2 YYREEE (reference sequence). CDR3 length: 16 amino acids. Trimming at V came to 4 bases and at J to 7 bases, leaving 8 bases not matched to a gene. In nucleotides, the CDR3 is TGTGCCAGCAGCCGGGGGGGGACTAGCGGGACGAATGAGCAGTTCTTC. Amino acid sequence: CASSRGGTSGTNEQFF.

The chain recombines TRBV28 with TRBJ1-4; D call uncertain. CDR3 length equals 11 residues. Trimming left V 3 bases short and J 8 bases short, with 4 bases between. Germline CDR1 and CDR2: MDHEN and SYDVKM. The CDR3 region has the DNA TGTGCCAGCAGTTTCGCGGAAAAACTGTTTTTT. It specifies CASSFAEKLFF.

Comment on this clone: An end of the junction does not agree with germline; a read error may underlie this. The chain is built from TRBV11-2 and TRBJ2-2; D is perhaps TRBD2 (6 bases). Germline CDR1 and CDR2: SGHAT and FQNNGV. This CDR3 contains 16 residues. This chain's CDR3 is CASSSPGVMNIGELFF. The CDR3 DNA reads TGTGCCAGCAGCTCACCGGGGGTTATGAACATCGGGGAGCTGTTTTTT.

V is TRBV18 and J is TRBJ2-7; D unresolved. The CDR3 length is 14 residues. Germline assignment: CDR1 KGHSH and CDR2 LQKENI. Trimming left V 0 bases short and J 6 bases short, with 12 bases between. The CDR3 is CASSPPIGVLEQYF. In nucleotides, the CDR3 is TGTGCCAGCTCACCACCGATCGGAGTCCTCGAGCAGTACTTC. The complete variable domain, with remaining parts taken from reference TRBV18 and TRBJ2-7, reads NAGVMQNPRHLVRRRGQEARLRCSPMKGHSHVYWYRQLPEEGLKFMVYLQKENIIDESGMPKERFSAEFPKEGPSILRIQQVVRGDSAAYFCASSPPIGVLEQYFGPGTRLTVT.